The entry below describes one T cell receptor (beta chain). Here immunoSEQ multiplex PCR was the method, and the copy in TCRdb shows in-frame clones only, minus some. Among some 130,000 clones listed, 93% were seen once. The data stem from a study of control samples from healthy donors and cancer patients. The germline V gene has CDR1 LGHNT and CDR2 FRNRAP. The CDR3 consists of 15 residues. Trimming removed 3 bases from V and 7 bases from J; junction bases left unmatched: 8. This TCR came from a man in his fifties with head and neck cancer. The rearrangement joins TRBV12-5 to TRBJ2-1; 8 bases line up with TRBD1. Specimen: PBMCs. CDR3 coding DNA: TGTGCTAGTGGTTTAGGACAGGGCCTGTGGAATGAGCAGTTCTTC. Amino acids: CASGLGQGLWNEQFF.